This T cell receptor beta chain is drawn from a study of blood T cell repertoires in COVID-19. For the study at large: Samples came from the United States, Italy and Spain, spanning acute and convalescent COVID-19.

The protocol was immunoSEQ multiplex PCR, while the TCRdb copy is restricted to in-frame clones and leaves out a portion. This table holds 170,000 or so clones, just over 85% found once. Germline CDR1 reads LGHNA; CDR2 reads YNFKEQ. V was shortened by 3 bases and J by 2 bases, with 24 bases between the two germline ends. The CDR3 sequence is 19 residues long. Sequencing was carried out using peripheral blood. The sequence derives from a man aged 50 to 60 with active or convalescent COVID-19. The gene calls are TRBV4-2 and TRBJ2-3; possibly TRBD2 for D (6 bases). The CDR3 DNA follows: TGTGCCAGCAGCCAGCTTATAGCGGTCCTAAGTGATGTCACAGATACGCAGTATTTT. Translation gives CASSQLIAVLSDVTDTQYF.